This T cell receptor beta chain was found in a study of blood T cell repertoires in COVID-19 (dated by TCRdb to between 2020 and 2021). Looking at the study overall: Samples covering the acute and convalescent phases of COVID-19 were provided by collaborators in the United States, Italy and Spain. The prospective study material was composed of cDNA or gDNA derived from T cells, B-cell-depleted T cells, or PBMCs. Subjects who had been exposed to COVID-19, were actively infected with it, or had recovered from it provided the deeply sampled blood TCRbeta repertoires that made up the dataset. A freely available public database, intended as a resource for researchers studying the immune response to SARS-CoV-2, is where the repertoires were released. Samples came from the ongoing ImmuneRACE study (first 160 participants) plus 1,254 subjects from 6 global collaborators. Nearly every sample came with metadata listing a de-identified subject ID, COVID-19 status, age in years and sex. Where available, HLA class I and class II types were taken from metadata supplied by the sample provider and were not determined by assay-based typing. The paper as a whole reports these results and caveats: The amount of clinical and demographic metadata varied by source and participant and was provided uncurated.

Turning to this clone: The clone's antigen remains unknown. No qualities accompany the bases; no much larger clone lies one base away.

Spanning cysteine to phenylalanine, the CDR3 consists of 19 amino acids. Only the CDR3 region is kept as DNA, spanning 57 bases read in frame from base 1. TCRbeta CDR3 regions were amplified from genomic DNA by means of the immunoSEQ Assay, a bias-controlled multiplex PCR. On the authors' methods: The number of nucleated cells in each sample was estimated by amplification of reference gene primers within the assay. To quantify the absolute abundance of each unique TCRbeta CDR3 rearrangement, sequence reads were collapsed and filtered. For each sample, productive Simpson clonality was calculated as the square root of Simpson's diversity index across productive rearrangements. This is the immuneACCESS table as TCRdb keeps it, with only in-frame sequences that have V and J called. A part of the clones is gone; compared with another copy, unresolved V genes explain less than half, and the rest is unexplained. The V and J calls and clone size come from that table; D and trimming were worked out from the DNA. Within this sample are a few hundred thousand clones, with around 85% of them counted one time only. The ten largest account for 3.5% to 4% of the sample.

Enrolling through a virtual design, the prospective study's participants ranged in age from roughly 18 to 95 years and lived across approximately 25 United States geographic areas. Cohort assignment in the prospective study relied on participant-reported clinical history from a screening survey and a study questionnaire. In the prospective study, mobile phlebotomists collected whole blood, serum and a nasopharyngeal or oropharyngeal swab from each participant. Prospective study participants could optionally give additional blood draws and questionnaires over a roughly two-month period. Before DNA extraction, prospective study blood samples were shipped either frozen or at room temperature.

The TCR was taken from a woman in her forties with acute COVID-19. The chain is assembled from TRBV21-1 and TRBJ2-1; the D call in the table, TRBD2, was not verified against the DNA. TRBV21-1 is recorded as a pseudogene. Source material: PBMCs or T cells enriched from blood (not recorded which). The sequenced DNA: TGTGCCAGCAGCAAAGGATCAAGCGGGGGCGTCACGGGGTACAATGAGCAGTTCTTC. This codes for CASSKGSSGGVTGYNEQFF.